This entry describes one TCR beta chain. Its specificity is not known. This entry is derived from a study of Ad26.COV2.S vaccination and SARS-CoV-2 variants. Study at large: Donor got 5x10^10 or 1x10^11 viral particles of Ad26.COV2.S.

Repertoires were generated with immunoSEQ multiplex PCR, while TCRdb's copy carries only in-frame clones and drops some. This table holds over 200,000 clones, 70% to 90% found once. Study-level results: Breadth, reportedly substantial, characterized the spike-specific CD8+ and CD4+ T cell responses after vaccination.

Documented treatment: roughly 18 received Ad26.COV2.S at low or high dose, single or two shots; several received placebo; per-sample allocation not given. Day 63 following the first vaccine or placebo injection was when the samples were taken. Donor was an adult aged 18-55 years in Boston. Specimen: peripheral blood, collected in a trial of Ad26.COV2.S vaccine versus placebo. The sequence was obtained from a person aged 18-65 years who received the Ad26.COV2.S COVID-19 vaccine or a placebo.

CDR3 amino acids: CASSSKTQETQYF. CDR3 coding DNA: TGTGCCAGCAGCTCAAAGACCCAAGAGACCCAGTACTTC. V is TRBV7-9 and J is TRBJ2-5, with unresolved D. CDR3 length equals 13 residues. The germline gives CDR1 SEHNR, CDR2 FQNEAQ (reference sequence). Trimming took 4 bases from V and 1 from J, leaving 7 bases between them.